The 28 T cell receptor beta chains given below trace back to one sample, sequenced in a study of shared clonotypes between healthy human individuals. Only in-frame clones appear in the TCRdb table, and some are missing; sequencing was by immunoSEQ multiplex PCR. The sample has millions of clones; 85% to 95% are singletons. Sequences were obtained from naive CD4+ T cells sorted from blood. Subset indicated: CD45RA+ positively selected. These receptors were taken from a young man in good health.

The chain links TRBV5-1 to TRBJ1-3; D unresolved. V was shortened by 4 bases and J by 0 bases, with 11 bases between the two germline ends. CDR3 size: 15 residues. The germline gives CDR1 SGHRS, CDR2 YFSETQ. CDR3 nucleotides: TGCGCCAGCAGCGTAGGCAACAGCTCTGGAAACACCATATATTTT. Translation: CASSVGNSSGNTIYF.

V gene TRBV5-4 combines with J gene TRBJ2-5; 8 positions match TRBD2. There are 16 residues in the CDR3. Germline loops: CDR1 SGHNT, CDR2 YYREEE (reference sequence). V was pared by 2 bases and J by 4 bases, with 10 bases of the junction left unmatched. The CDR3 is CASSFGGGGRPETQYF. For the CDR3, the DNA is TGTGCCAGCAGCTTTGGTGGCGGGGGGAGACCAGAGACCCAGTACTTC.

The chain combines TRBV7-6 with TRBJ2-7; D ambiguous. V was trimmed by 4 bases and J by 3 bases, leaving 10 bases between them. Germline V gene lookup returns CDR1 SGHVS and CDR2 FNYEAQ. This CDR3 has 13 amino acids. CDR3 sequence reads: CASSSSFGYEQYF. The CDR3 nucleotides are TGTGCCAGCAGCTCCTCCTTCGGCTACGAGCAGTACTTC.

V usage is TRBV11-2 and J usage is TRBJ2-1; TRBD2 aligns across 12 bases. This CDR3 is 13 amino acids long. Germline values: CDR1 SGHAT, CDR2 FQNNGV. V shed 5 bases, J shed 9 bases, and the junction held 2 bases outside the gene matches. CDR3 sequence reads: CASSLTSGGEQFF. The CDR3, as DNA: TGTGCCAGCAGCCTGACTAGCGGGGGTGAGCAGTTCTTC.

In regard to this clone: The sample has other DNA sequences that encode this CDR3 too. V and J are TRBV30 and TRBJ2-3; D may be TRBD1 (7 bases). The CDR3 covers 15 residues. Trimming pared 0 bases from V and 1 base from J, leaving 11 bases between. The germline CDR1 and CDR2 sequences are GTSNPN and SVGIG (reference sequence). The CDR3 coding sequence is TGTGCCTGGAGTGTAGGGGGCGGGGGCACAGATACGCAGTATTTT. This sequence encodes CAWSVGGGGTDTQYF.

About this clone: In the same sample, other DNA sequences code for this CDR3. The CDR3 bases are TGCGCCAGCAGCTTGCCAAGGGACCAAGAGACCCAGTACTTC. Encoded protein: CASSLPRDQETQYF. The genes are TRBV5-1 and TRBJ2-5; D not resolved. The CDR3 contains 14 residues. Trimming pared 1 base from V and 0 bases from J, leaving 7 bases between. Germline V gene sequence: CDR1 SGHRS, CDR2 YFSETQ.

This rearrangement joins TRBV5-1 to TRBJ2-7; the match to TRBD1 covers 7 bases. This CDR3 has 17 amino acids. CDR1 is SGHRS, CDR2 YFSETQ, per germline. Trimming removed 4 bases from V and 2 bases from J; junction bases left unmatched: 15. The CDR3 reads CASSGTADHYLPYEQYF. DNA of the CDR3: TGCGCCAGCAGCGGGACAGCAGACCATTACCTACCCTACGAGCAGTACTTC.

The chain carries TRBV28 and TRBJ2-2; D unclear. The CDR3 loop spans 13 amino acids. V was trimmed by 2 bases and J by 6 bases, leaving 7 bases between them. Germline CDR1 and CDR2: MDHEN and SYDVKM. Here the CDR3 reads CASSLISSGELFF. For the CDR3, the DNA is TGTGCCAGCAGTTTAATCTCCTCCGGGGAGCTGTTTTTT.

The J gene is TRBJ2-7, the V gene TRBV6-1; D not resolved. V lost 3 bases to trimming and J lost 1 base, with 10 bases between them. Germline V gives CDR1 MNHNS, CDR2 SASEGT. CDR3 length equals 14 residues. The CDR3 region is CASSERSLSYEQYF. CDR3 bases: TGTGCCAGCAGTGAGAGGTCGCTATCCTACGAGCAGTACTTC.

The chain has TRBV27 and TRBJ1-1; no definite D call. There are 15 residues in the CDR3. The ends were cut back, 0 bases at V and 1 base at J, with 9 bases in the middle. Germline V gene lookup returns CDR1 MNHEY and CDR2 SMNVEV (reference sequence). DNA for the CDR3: TGTGCCAGCAGTTTATCTGTCCCGACGAACACTGAAGCTTTCTTT. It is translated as CASSLSVPTNTEAFF.

The CDR3 region is CASSLAGGTEAFF. CDR3 sequence (DNA): TGTGCCAGCTCCTTAGCAGGTGGCACTGAAGCTTTCTTT. The chain has TRBV18 and TRBJ1-1, with unresolved D. The CDR3 extends over 13 amino acids. Between the trimmed V and J ends, which lost 6 bases and 4 bases, there was a span of 12 bases. The germline CDR1 and CDR2 sequences are KGHSH and LQKENI.

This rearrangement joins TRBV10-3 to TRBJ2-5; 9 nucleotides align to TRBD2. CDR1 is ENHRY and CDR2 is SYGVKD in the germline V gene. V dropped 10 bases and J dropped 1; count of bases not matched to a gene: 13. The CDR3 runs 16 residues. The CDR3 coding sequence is TGTGCCACCTCCGAGGGTCGAGCGGGGGGCCAAGAGACCCAGTACTTC. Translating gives CATSEGRAGGQETQYF.

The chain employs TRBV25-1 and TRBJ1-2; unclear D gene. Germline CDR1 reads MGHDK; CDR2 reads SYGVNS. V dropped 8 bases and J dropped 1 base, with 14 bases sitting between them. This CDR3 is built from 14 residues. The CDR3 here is CASHASSGNYGYTF. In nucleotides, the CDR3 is TGTGCCAGCCATGCATCCTCCGGTAACTATGGCTACACCTTC.

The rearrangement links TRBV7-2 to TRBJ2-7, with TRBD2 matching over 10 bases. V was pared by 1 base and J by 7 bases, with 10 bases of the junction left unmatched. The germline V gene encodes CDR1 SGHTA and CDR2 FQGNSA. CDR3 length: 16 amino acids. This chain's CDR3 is CASSLVASGRRGEQYF. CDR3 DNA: TGTGCCAGCAGCTTAGTTGCTAGCGGGAGACGGGGTGAGCAGTACTTC.

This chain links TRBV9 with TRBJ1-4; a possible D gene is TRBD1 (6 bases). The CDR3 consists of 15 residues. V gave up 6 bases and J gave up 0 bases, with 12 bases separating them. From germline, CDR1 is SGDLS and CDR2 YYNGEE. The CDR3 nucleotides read TGTGCCAGCAACTCCGGGGGCACAACTAATGAAAAACTGTTTTTT. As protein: CASNSGGTTNEKLFF.

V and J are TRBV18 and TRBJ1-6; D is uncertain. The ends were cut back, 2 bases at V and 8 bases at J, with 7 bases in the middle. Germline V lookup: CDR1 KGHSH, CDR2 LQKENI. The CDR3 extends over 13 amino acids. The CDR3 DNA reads TGTGCCAGCTCACCAAACCTGGATTCACCCCTCCACTTT. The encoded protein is CASSPNLDSPLHF. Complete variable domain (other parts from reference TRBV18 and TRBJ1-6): NAGVMQNPRHLVRRRGQEARLRCSPMKGHSHVYWYRQLPEEGLKFMVYLQKENIIDESGMPKERFSAEFPKEGPSILRIQQVVRGDSAAYFCASSPNLDSPLHFGNGTRLTVT.

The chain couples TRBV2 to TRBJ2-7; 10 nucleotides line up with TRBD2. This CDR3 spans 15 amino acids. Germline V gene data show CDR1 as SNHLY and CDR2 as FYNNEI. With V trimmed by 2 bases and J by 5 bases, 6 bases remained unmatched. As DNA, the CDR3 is TGTGCCAGCAGTGAAAGGGGTCTAGCGGGGGACGAGCAGTACTTC. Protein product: CASSERGLAGDEQYF.

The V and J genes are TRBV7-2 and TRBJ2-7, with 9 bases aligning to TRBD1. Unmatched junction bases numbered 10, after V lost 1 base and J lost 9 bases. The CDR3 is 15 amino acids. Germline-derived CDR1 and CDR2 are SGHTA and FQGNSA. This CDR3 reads CASSLEGDRASRQYF. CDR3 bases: TGTGCCAGCAGCTTAGAGGGGGACAGGGCCTCAAGGCAGTACTTC.

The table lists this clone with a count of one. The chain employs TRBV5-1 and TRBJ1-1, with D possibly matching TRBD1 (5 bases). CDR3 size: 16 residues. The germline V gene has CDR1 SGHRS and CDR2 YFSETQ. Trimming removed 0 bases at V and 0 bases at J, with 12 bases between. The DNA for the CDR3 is TGCGCCAGCAGCTTGGACGGCAGGGCGATGAACACTGAAGCTTTCTTT. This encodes CASSLDGRAMNTEAFF.

This CDR3 reads CASSPPRGWDTGRKYF. The CDR3 nucleotides read TGTGCCAGCAGTCCCCCACGAGGCTGGGATACGGGGCGAAAGTATTTT. V usage is TRBV11-2 and J usage is TRBJ2-3; D tentatively fits TRBD1 or TRBD2 (5 bases each). The CDR3 runs to 16 residues. From germline, CDR1 is SGHAT and CDR2 FQNNGV. Trimming took 6 bases from V and 13 from J, leaving 29 bases between them.

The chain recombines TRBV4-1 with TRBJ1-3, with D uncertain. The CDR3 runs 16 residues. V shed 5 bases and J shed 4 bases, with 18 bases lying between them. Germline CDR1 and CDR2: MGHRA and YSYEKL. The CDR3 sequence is CASSDASTVLGNTIYF. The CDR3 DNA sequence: TGCGCCAGCAGCGACGCCTCTACAGTCTTGGGAAACACCATATATTTT.

Here the CDR3 reads CASSEEGGVNTEAFF. The CDR3 DNA reads as TGCGCCAGCAGCGAAGAGGGAGGCGTGAACACTGAAGCTTTCTTT. The chain couples TRBV5-1 to TRBJ1-1; D not certain. V shed 4 bases and J shed 0 bases, with 13 bases lying between them. The CDR3 has 15 residues. CDR1 and CDR2 from the germline V gene are SGHRS and YFSETQ.

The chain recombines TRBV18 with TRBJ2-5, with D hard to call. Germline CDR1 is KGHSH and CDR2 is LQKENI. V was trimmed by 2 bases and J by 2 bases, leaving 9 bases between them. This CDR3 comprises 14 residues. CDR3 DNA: TGTGCCAGCTCACCATCGGACGGTCAAGAGACCCAGTACTTC. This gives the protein CASSPSDGQETQYF.

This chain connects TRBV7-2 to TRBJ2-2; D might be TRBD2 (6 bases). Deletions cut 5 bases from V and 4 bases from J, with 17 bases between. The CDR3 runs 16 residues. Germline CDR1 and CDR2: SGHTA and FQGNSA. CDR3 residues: CASSDKQGGPTGELFF. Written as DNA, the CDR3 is TGTGCCAGCAGCGACAAGCAGGGAGGACCCACCGGGGAGCTGTTTTTT.

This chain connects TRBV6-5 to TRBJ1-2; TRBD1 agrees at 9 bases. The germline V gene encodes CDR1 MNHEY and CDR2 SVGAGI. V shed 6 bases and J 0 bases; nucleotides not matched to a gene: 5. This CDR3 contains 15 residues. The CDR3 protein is CASRDRGKTNYGYTF. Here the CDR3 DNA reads TGTGCCAGCAGAGACAGGGGGAAGACTAACTATGGCTACACCTTC.

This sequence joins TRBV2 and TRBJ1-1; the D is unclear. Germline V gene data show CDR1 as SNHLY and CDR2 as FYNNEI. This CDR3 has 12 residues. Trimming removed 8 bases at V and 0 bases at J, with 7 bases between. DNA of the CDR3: TGTGCCAGCGGGGTCGTGAACACTGAAGCTTTCTTT. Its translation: CASGVVNTEAFF.

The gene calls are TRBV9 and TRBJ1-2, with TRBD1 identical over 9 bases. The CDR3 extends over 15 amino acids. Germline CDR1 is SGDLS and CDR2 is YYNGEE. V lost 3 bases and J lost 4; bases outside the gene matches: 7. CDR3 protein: CASSARGQGSYGYTF. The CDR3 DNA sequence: TGTGCCAGCAGCGCAAGAGGACAGGGGAGCTATGGCTACACCTTC.

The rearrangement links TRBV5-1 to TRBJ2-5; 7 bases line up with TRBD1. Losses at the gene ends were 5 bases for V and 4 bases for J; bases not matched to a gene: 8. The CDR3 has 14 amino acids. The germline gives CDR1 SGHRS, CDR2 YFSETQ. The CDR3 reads CASRIQGQGETQYF. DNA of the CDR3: TGCGCCAGCAGGATACAGGGGCAGGGAGAGACCCAGTACTTC.